The rows below give T cell receptor beta chains drawn from one sample of a study of Graves' ophthalmopathy and Graves' hyperthyroidism. TCRdb used MiXCR to reprocess the multiplex PCR reads, holding one entry per CDR3 protein. This sample carries hundreds of thousands of distinct CDR3 sequences, about 38% of them seen once, and the ten largest clones take around 3%. Sequencing used peripheral blood. The receptor source for this set is an adult man with Graves' ophthalmopathy. CDR3s include the opening cysteine and the closing phenylalanine or tryptophan. The order of the fields is D gene, V gene, clone size, J gene, CDR3 protein, CDR3 DNA. A D gene is named only where the DNA matches it firmly. Expanded clones get a size class; other rows say once, few or many, or leave the size out.

d_call: TRBD1
v_call: TRBV7-2
clone_size: many
j_call: TRBJ2-7
cdr3_aa: CASSSQGGYEQYF
cdr3_nt: TGTGCCAGCAGCTCACAGGGGGGCTACGAGCAGTACTTC

d_call: .
v_call: TRBV20-1
clone_size: once
j_call: TRBJ2-3
cdr3_aa: CSARRALGTQYF
cdr3_nt: TGCAGTGCACGCCGGGCCCTCGGTACGCAGTATTTT

d_call: .
v_call: TRBV7-8
clone_size: few
j_call: TRBJ2-1
cdr3_aa: CASSLVNEQFF
cdr3_nt: TGTGCCAGCAGCTTAGTTAATGAGCAGTTCTTC

d_call: .
v_call: TRBV7-2
clone_size: .
j_call: TRBJ1-1
cdr3_aa: CASSRPGTRFEASF
cdr3_nt: TGTGCCAGCAGTCGACCCGGGACAAGATTTGAAGCTTCCTTT

d_call: .
v_call: TRBV6-5
clone_size: few
j_call: TRBJ1-5
cdr3_aa: CASSYSTGGNQPQHF
cdr3_nt: TGTGCCAGCAGTTACTCGACCGGGGGCAATCAGCCCCAGCATTTT

d_call: .
v_call: TRBV24-1
clone_size: many
j_call: TRBJ2-2
cdr3_aa: CATSDFPGFDTGELFF
cdr3_nt: TGTGCCACCAGTGATTTTCCCGGATTTGACACCGGGGAGCTGTTTTTT

d_call: .
v_call: TRBV19
clone_size: few
j_call: TRBJ1-5
cdr3_aa: CASSIGFNQPQHF
cdr3_nt: TGTGCCAGTAGTATCGGATTCAATCAGCCCCAGCATTTT

d_call: .
v_call: TRBV25-1
clone_size: .
j_call: TRBJ2-1
cdr3_aa: CASSQGRATEQFF
cdr3_nt: TGTGCCAGCAGCCAAGGGAGAGCGACTGAGCAGTTCTTC

d_call: .
v_call: TRBV7-8
clone_size: few
j_call: TRBJ2-5
cdr3_aa: CASRSRGSQETQYF
cdr3_nt: TGTGCCAGCAGGTCCAGGGGTTCTCAAGAGACCCAGTACTTC

d_call: .
v_call: TRBV2
clone_size: .
j_call: TRBJ1-1
cdr3_aa: CASSLAGQGRTFF
cdr3_nt: TGTGCCAGCAGTCTAGCGGGGCAGGGGCGGACTTTCTTT

d_call: TRBD1
v_call: TRBV9
clone_size: many
j_call: TRBJ1-1
cdr3_aa: CASSVEGTVNTEAFF
cdr3_nt: TGTGCCAGCAGCGTAGAAGGGACAGTGAACACTGAAGCTTTCTTT

d_call: .
v_call: TRBV20-1
clone_size: .
j_call: TRBJ1-2
cdr3_aa: CSASSAQGHGYTF
cdr3_nt: TGCAGTGCTAGTTCGGCCCAGGGTCATGGCTACACCTTC

d_call: .
v_call: TRBV7-2
clone_size: .
j_call: TRBJ1-1
cdr3_aa: CAISQDRGNAEAFF
cdr3_nt: TGTGCCATCAGCCAAGATAGAGGGAACGCTGAAGCTTTCTTT

d_call: TRBD1
v_call: TRBV2
clone_size: .
j_call: TRBJ2-5
cdr3_aa: CASSDRQGRETQYF
cdr3_nt: TGTGCCAGCAGTGACCGACAGGGGAGAGAGACCCAGTACTTC

d_call: TRBD1
v_call: TRBV20-1
clone_size: .
j_call: TRBJ1-4
cdr3_aa: CSTEDRGGEKLFF
cdr3_nt: TGCAGTACAGAGGACAGGGGTGGTGAAAAACTGTTTTTT

d_call: .
v_call: TRBV6-5
clone_size: few
j_call: TRBJ2-5
cdr3_aa: CASSGGWTAQETQYF
cdr3_nt: TGTGCCAGCAGTGGAGGGTGGACTGCCCAAGAGACCCAGTACTTC

d_call: TRBD1
v_call: TRBV7-9
clone_size: many
j_call: TRBJ2-5
cdr3_aa: CASSPSGTGTIQETQYF
cdr3_nt: TGTGCCAGCAGCCCAAGTGGGACAGGGACGATACAAGAGACCCAGTACTTC

d_call: .
v_call: TRBV19
clone_size: .
j_call: TRBJ1-3
cdr3_aa: CASSIRWRSGNTIYF
cdr3_nt: TGTGCCAGTAGTATCCGGTGGAGATCTGGAAACACCATATATTTT

d_call: .
v_call: TRBV19
clone_size: many
j_call: TRBJ1-5
cdr3_aa: CASSIGGQGRQPQHF
cdr3_nt: TGTGCCAGTAGTATAGGAGGGCAGGGACGTCAGCCCCAGCATTTT

d_call: TRBD1
v_call: TRBV19
clone_size: .
j_call: TRBJ1-1
cdr3_aa: CASSMDRAQAGNTEAFF
cdr3_nt: TGTGCCAGTAGTATGGACAGGGCTCAAGCAGGTAACACTGAAGCTTTCTTT

d_call: TRBD1
v_call: TRBV2
clone_size: once
j_call: TRBJ2-5
cdr3_aa: CASSEKGTGQGTQYF
cdr3_nt: TGTGCCAGCAGTGAAAAAGGGACGGGACAGGGGACCCAGTACTTC

d_call: .
v_call: TRBV29-1
clone_size: .
j_call: TRBJ2-5
cdr3_aa: CSALTQYF
cdr3_nt: TGCAGCGCCTTAACCCAGTACTTC

d_call: .
v_call: TRBV4-3
clone_size: .
j_call: TRBJ1-6
cdr3_aa: CASSQEGAVVNSPLHF
cdr3_nt: TGCGCCAGCAGCCAAGAAGGGGCCGTGGTCAATTCACCCCTCCACTTT

d_call: .
v_call: TRBV15
clone_size: many
j_call: TRBJ1-6
cdr3_aa: CATSRVTVSSYNSPLHF
cdr3_nt: TGTGCCACCAGCAGAGTGACCGTCAGCTCCTATAATTCACCCCTCCACTTT

d_call: .
v_call: TRBV25-1
clone_size: .
j_call: TRBJ2-5
cdr3_aa: CASTGQALRGPQYF
cdr3_nt: TGTGCCAGCACCGGCCAAGCCCTTCGGGGGCCCCAGTACTTC

d_call: .
v_call: TRBV6-4
clone_size: few
j_call: TRBJ1-2
cdr3_aa: CASSDSEVGGYTF
cdr3_nt: TGTGCCAGCAGTGACTCCGAGGTTGGCGGCTACACCTTC

d_call: TRBD1
v_call: TRBV25-1
clone_size: once
j_call: TRBJ1-5
cdr3_aa: CASTWDRINQPQHF
cdr3_nt: TGTGCCAGCACCTGGGACAGAATCAATCAGCCCCAGCATTTT

d_call: TRBD1
v_call: TRBV12-3/TRBV12-4
clone_size: .
j_call: TRBJ1-2
cdr3_aa: CASSLGGGSNYGYTF
cdr3_nt: TGTGCCAGCAGTCTAGGAGGGGGCTCCAACTATGGCTACACCTTC

d_call: .
v_call: TRBV19
clone_size: .
j_call: TRBJ1-1
cdr3_aa: CASSLVQGLNTEAFF
cdr3_nt: TGTGCCAGCAGCTTAGTGCAGGGATTGAACACTGAAGCTTTCTTT

d_call: .
v_call: TRBV11-1
clone_size: once
j_call: TRBJ2-7
cdr3_aa: CASSFQGPHEQYF
cdr3_nt: TGTGCCAGCAGTTTCCAGGGCCCCCACGAGCAGTACTTC

d_call: .
v_call: TRBV5-1
clone_size: few
j_call: TRBJ1-2
cdr3_aa: CASSLGNDYGYTF
cdr3_nt: TGCGCCAGCAGCTTAGGCAATGACTATGGCTACACCTTC

d_call: .
v_call: TRBV14
clone_size: many
j_call: TRBJ2-2
cdr3_aa: CASSQDSRYTGELFF
cdr3_nt: TGTGCCAGCAGCCAAGATAGCCGGTACACCGGGGAGCTGTTTTTT

d_call: .
v_call: TRBV7-6
clone_size: once
j_call: TRBJ2-1
cdr3_aa: CASSLAGYDEQFF
cdr3_nt: TGTGCCAGCAGCTTGGCAGGGTATGATGAGCAGTTCTTC

d_call: .
v_call: TRBV12-3/TRBV12-4
clone_size: .
j_call: TRBJ1-2
cdr3_aa: CASSPIQGSYGYTF
cdr3_nt: TGTGCCAGCAGTCCTATACAGGGTTCCTATGGCTACACCTTC

d_call: .
v_call: TRBV7-8
clone_size: .
j_call: TRBJ1-5
cdr3_aa: CASSQDDRGLYQPQHF
cdr3_nt: TGCGCCAGCAGCCAAGACGACCGGGGGCTTTATCAGCCCCAGCATTTT

d_call: .
v_call: TRBV24-1
clone_size: .
j_call: TRBJ2-5
cdr3_aa: CATSDPTGQGETQYF
cdr3_nt: TGTGCCACCAGTGATCCAACAGGCCAAGGGGAGACCCAGTACTTC

d_call: TRBD1
v_call: TRBV15
clone_size: .
j_call: TRBJ1-3
cdr3_aa: CATSRATGTGDTIYF
cdr3_nt: TGTGCCACCAGCAGAGCGACCGGGACAGGGGACACCATATATTTT

d_call: TRBD1
v_call: TRBV10-3
clone_size: many
j_call: TRBJ1-2
cdr3_aa: CAISVGTANYGYTF
cdr3_nt: TGTGCCATCAGTGTTGGGACAGCCAACTATGGCTACACCTTC

d_call: .
v_call: TRBV24-1
clone_size: .
j_call: TRBJ1-2
cdr3_aa: CATSERQRAGYDYTF
cdr3_nt: TGTGCCACCAGTGAAAGACAGAGGGCCGGCTATGACTACACCTTC

d_call: .
v_call: TRBV4-2
clone_size: few
j_call: TRBJ1-5
cdr3_aa: CASSQDLKNNQPQHF
cdr3_nt: TGTGCCAGCAGCCAAGACCTGAAGAACAATCAGCCCCAGCATTTT

d_call: TRBD2
v_call: TRBV7-2
clone_size: many
j_call: TRBJ2-7
cdr3_aa: CASSLSLAGGLSSYEQYF
cdr3_nt: TGTGCCAGCAGCTTATCGCTAGCGGGGGGCCTTAGCTCCTACGAGCAGTACTTC

d_call: .
v_call: TRBV7-8
clone_size: few
j_call: TRBJ1-3
cdr3_aa: CASSLQEQGSGNTIYF
cdr3_nt: TGTGCCAGCAGCTTACAGGAGCAGGGCTCTGGAAACACCATATATTTT

d_call: TRBD1
v_call: TRBV7-9
clone_size: .
j_call: TRBJ2-7
cdr3_aa: CASSTPRGDRVYEQCF
cdr3_nt: TGTGCCAGCAGCACCCCTCGCGGGGACAGGGTCTACGAGCAGTGCTTC

d_call: .
v_call: TRBV10-3
clone_size: .
j_call: TRBJ2-7
cdr3_aa: CAIRENYEQYF
cdr3_nt: TGTGCCATCCGGGAAAACTACGAGCAGTACTTC

d_call: TRBD1
v_call: TRBV10-3
clone_size: .
j_call: TRBJ1-4
cdr3_aa: CAISEDRARATNEKLFF
cdr3_nt: TGTGCCATCAGTGAGGACAGGGCAAGGGCAACTAATGAAAAACTGTTTTTT